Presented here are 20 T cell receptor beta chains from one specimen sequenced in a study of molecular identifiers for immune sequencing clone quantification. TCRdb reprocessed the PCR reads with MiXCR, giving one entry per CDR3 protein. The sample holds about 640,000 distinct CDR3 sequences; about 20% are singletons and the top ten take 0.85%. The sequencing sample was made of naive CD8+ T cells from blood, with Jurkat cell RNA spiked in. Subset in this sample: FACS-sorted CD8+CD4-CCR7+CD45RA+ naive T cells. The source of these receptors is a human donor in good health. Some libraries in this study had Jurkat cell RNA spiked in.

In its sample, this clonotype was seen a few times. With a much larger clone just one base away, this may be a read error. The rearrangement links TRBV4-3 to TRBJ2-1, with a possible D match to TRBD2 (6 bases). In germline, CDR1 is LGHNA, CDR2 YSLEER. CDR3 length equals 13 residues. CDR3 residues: CASSQVEGYEQSF. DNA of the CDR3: TGCGCCAGCAGCCAAGTGGAGGGGTACGAGCAGTCCTTC.

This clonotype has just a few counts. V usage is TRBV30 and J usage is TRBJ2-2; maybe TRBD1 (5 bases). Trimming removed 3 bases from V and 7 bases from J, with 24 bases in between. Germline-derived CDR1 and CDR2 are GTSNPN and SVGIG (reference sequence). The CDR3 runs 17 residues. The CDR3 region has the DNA TGTGCCTGGAGGTTCCCCGGAGACAGAGTTTTCAACGGGGAGCTGTTTTTT. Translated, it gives CAWRFPGDRVFNGELFF.

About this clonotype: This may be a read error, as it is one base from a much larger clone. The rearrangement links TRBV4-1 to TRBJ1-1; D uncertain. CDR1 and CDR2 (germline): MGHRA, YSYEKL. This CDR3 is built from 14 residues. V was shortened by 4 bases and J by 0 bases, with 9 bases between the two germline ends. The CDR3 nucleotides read TGCGCCAGCAGCCCGTCAGAGATGAACACTGAAGCTTTCTTT. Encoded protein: CASSPSEMNTEAFF.

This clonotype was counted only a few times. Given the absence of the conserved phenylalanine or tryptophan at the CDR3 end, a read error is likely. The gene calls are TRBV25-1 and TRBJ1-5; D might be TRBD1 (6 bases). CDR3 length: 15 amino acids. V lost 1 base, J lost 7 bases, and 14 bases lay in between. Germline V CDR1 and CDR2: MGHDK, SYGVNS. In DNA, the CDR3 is TGTGCCAGCAGTGAATTTGAGGGGGATAGCCAGCCCCAGCATCTT. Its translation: CASSEFEGDSQPQHL.

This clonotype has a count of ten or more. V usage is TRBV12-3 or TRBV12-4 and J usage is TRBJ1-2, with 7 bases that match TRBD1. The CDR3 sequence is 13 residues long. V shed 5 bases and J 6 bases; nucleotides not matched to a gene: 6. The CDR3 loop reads CASSLTGSHGYTF. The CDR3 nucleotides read TGTGCCAGCAGTCTGACAGGGAGTCATGGCTACACCTTC.

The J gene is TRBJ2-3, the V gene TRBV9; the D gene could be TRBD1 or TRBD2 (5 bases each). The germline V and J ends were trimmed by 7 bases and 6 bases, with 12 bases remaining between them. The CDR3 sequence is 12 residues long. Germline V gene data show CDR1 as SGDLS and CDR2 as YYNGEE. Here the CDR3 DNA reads TGTGCCAGCCGGGGCCTTGAGGATACGCAGTATTTT. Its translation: CASRGLEDTQYF.

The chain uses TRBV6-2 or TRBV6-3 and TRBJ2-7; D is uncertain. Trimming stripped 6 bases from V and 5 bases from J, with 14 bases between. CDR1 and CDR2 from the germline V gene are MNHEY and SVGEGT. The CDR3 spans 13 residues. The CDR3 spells CASRFKGAHEQYF. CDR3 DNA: TGTGCCAGCAGATTTAAAGGCGCTCACGAGCAGTACTTC.

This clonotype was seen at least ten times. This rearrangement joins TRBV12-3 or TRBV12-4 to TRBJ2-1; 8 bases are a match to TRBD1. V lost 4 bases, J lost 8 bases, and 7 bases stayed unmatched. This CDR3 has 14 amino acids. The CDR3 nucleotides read TGTGCCAGCAGTTACAGGACAGGGTACTATGAGCAGTTCTTC. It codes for CASSYRTGYYEQFF.

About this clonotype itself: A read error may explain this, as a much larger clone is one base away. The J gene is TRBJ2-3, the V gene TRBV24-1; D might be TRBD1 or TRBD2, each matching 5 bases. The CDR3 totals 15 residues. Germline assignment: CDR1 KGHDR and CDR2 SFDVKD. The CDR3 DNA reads TGTGCCACCAGTGTGGGGGTCCTCAGCACAGATGCGCAGTATTTT. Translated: CATSVGVLSTDAQYF.

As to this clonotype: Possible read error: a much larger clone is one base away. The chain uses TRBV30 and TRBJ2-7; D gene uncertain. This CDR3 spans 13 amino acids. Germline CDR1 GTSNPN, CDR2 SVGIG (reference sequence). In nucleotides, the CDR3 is TGTGCCCGGAGTGGCGACTTCGACCACGAGCAGTACTTC. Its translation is CARSGDFDHEQYF.

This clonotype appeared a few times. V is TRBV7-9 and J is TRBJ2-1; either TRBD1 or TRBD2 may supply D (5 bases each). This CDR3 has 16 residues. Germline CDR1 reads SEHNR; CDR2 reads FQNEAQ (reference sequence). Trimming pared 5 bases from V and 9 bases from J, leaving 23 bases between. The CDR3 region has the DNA TGTGCCAGCAGCCCATGGGACGGACGGGGATCTGGTGAGCAGTTCTTC. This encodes CASSPWDGRGSGEQFF.

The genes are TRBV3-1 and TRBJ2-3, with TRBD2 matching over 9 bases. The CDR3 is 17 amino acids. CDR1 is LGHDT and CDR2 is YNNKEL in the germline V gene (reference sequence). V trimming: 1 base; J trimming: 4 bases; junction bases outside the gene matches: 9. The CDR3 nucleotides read TGTGCCAGCAGCCAAGTCCTTAGCGGGGGCGGGGCAGATACGCAGTATTTT. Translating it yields CASSQVLSGGGADTQYF.

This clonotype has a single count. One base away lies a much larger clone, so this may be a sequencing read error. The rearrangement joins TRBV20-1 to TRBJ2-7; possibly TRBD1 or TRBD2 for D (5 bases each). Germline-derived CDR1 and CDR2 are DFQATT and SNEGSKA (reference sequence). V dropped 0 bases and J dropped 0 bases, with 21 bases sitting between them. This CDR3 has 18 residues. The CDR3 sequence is CSARESVVEAGSSYEQYF. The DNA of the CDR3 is TGCAGTGCTAGAGAGAGTGTTGTGGAGGCAGGGAGCTCCTACGAGCAGTACTTC.

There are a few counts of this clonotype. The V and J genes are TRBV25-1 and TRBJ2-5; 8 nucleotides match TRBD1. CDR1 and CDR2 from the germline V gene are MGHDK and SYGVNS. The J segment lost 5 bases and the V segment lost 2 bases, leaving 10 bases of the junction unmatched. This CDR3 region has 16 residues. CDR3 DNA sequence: TGTGCCAGCAGTGAAGAGGGAAACAGGGGGGATGAGACCCAGTACTTC. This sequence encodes CASSEEGNRGDETQYF.

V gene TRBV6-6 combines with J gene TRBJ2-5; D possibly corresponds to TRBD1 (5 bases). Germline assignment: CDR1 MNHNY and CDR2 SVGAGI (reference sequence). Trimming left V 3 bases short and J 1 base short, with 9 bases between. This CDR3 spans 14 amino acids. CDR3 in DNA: TGTGCCAGCAGTTATCCTGACAGCCAAGAGACCCAGTACTTC. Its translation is CASSYPDSQETQYF.

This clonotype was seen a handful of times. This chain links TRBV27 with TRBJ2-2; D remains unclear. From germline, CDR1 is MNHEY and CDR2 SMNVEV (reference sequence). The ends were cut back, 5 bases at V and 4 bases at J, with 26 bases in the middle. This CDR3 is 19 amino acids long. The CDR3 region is CASSPHAPQSGEFTGELFF. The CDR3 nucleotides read TGTGCCAGCAGTCCCCATGCTCCCCAATCAGGCGAGTTCACCGGGGAGCTGTTTTTT.

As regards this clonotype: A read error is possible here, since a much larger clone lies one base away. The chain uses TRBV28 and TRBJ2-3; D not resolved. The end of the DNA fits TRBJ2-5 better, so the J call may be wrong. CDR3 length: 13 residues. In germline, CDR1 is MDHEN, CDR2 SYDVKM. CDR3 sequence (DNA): TGTGCCGGCAGTTCAGAGTTAACGGAGACCCAGTACTTC. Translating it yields CAGSSELTETQYF.

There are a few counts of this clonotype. As DNA, the CDR3 is TGTGCCAGCAGTGGGACTAGCCCCGGGGAGCTGTTTTTT. This sequence encodes CASSGTSPGELFF. This chain links TRBV6-1 with TRBJ2-2; 8 positions match TRBD2. CDR3 length: 13 amino acids. Germline CDR1 is MNHNS and CDR2 is SASEGT. After removal of 4 bases from V and 6 bases from J, the junction contained 1 base not matched to a gene.

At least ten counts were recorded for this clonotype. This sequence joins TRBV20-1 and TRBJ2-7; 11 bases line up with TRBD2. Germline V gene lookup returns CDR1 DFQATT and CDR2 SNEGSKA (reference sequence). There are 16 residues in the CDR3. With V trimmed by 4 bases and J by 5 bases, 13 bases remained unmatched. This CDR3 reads CSAKDGTSGYSHEQYF. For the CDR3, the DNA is TGCAGTGCTAAGGACGGGACTAGCGGATACAGCCACGAGCAGTACTTC.

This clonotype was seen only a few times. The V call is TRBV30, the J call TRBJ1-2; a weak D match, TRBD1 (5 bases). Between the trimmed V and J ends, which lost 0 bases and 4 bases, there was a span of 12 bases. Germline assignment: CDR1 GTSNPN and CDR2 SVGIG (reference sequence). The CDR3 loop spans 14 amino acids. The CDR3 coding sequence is TGTGCCTGGAGTGTCGGGGGGGATGGCTATGGCTACACCTTC. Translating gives CAWSVGGDGYGYTF.